This is a list of T cell receptor beta chains from one sample in a study of shared clonotypes between healthy human individuals. Profiled with immunoSEQ multiplex PCR; TCRdb holds only in-frame clones, not every one. The table lists hundreds of thousands of clones, around 79% of them singletons, with 13% in the top ten. Sequencing was done on a sample of PBMCs. Receptor source: a woman aged 40 to 49 in good health. Some clones in this sample may be carry-over from other donors' samples. Each CDR3 is given without its conserved first and last residue.

cdr3_aa	v_call	j_call
ASSEAGPGRGYT	TRBV6-1	TRBJ1-2
AWSPRTSRNEQY	TRBV30	TRBJ2-7
ASKGQRETGELF	TRBV28	TRBJ2-2
ASGIQGAPYNEQF	TRBV11-2	TRBJ2-1
ASSRTGEGYT	TRBV6-5	TRBJ1-2
ASSLRGARSSYEQY	TRBV7-2	TRBJ2-7
ASSKTPLTEAF	TRBV6-5	TRBJ1-1
ASSLGQNTGELF	TRBV5-1	TRBJ2-2
ASSLAGHEQF	TRBV28	TRBJ2-1
ASMSDRASHEQY	TRBV2	TRBJ2-7
ASSLTRTYNEQF	TRBV14	TRBJ2-1
ASSLSYNQPQH	TRBV27	TRBJ1-5
ASSFNTGELF	TRBV7-3	TRBJ2-2
ASRARQASRETQY	TRBV7-8	TRBJ2-5
ASSLGMPGSAEKLF	TRBV28	TRBJ1-4
ASSLWTSSYEQY	TRBV11-2	TRBJ2-7
ASSYYTGELF	TRBV7-2	TRBJ2-2
ASSPGGTQY	TRBV9	TRBJ2-3
ASSLEGLATQY	TRBV11-2	TRBJ2-5
ASSLASVTGNTIY	TRBV7-2	TRBJ1-3
ASSPQGAEQY	TRBV18	NA
ASSYPPRPPLTQY	TRBV7-8	TRBJ2-5
ASSVVASGSYEQY	TRBV9	TRBJ2-7
ASSAGGYDEQY	TRBV2	TRBJ2-7
ASSTNRGEETQY	TRBV18	TRBJ2-5
ASSPGGGVAYEQY	TRBV9	TRBJ2-7
AWSLTASGEQY	TRBV30	TRBJ2-7
ASSRSVGQPQH	TRBV4-3	TRBJ1-5
ASSVASGTGGYEQY	TRBV9	TRBJ2-7
ASSLGGAGSYEQY	TRBV10-1	TRBJ2-7
ASSLFTGNTEAF	TRBV5-1	TRBJ1-1
AFGVSSYEQY	TRBV30	TRBJ2-7
ASSNFPRTGGYNEQF	TRBV5-4	TRBJ2-1
ASSYGRTSGRETQY	TRBV6-5	TRBJ2-5
ASSPEFNTEAF	TRBV18	TRBJ1-1
ASSLAPGSSYEQY	TRBV5-5	TRBJ2-7
ASRRDNWDYGYT	TRBV5-1	TRBJ1-2
ASRGGNTEAF	TRBV5-1	TRBJ1-1
STRLADYNEQF	TRBV29-1	TRBJ2-1
ASSLVPTGSYEQY	TRBV7-8	TRBJ2-7
ASSLAPSGILGGNEQF	TRBV7-2	TRBJ2-1
ASSVSGVAGYT	TRBV9	TRBJ1-2
ASSLNVGAGEAF	TRBV7-3	TRBJ1-1
ASSLHRGPTNEKLF	TRBV5-8	TRBJ1-4
AISSREGYGYT	TRBV10-3	TRBJ1-2
ASSQVTGPYEQY	TRBV4-1	TRBJ2-7
ASRGVNTEAF	TRBV6-5	TRBJ1-1
ASRVGLAGDEQY	TRBV6-5	TRBJ2-7
ASSLLGTGRMNTEAF	TRBV28	TRBJ1-1
ASSLSSGSSYEQY	TRBV28	TRBJ2-7
ASSQSSEGATNEKLF	TRBV4-2	TRBJ1-4
AWGSRGQYGYT	TRBV30	TRBJ1-2
ASSLGADYEQY	TRBV5-6	TRBJ2-7